This T cell receptor beta chain was captured in a study of T cells in women clearing cervical HPV infection. Method: immunoSEQ multiplex PCR; TCRdb's copy keeps in-frame clones and lacks some. The sample totals about 37,000 clones. V lost 4 bases and J 3 bases, leaving 14 bases between the germline ends. CDR3 length: 14 amino acids. Per the germline V gene, CDR1 is SGHRS and CDR2 is YFSETQ. Of note for this clone: The read stops 3 residues short of the end of the CDR3; the missing end is completed from the germline J gene.

V usage is TRBV5-1 and J usage is TRBJ2-7; D perhaps matches TRBD1 (6 bases). The sequence was collected from a woman between 18 and 70 years old with a cervical HPV16 infection that either progressed to CIN3+ or cleared (not recorded which). Source material: blood buffy coat. The CDR3 protein is CASSASGVGYEQYF. CDR3 DNA (partial): TGCGCCAGCAGCGCCTCAGGGGTTGGCTACGAG. The whole variable domain, remainder taken from reference TRBV5-1 and TRBJ2-7, is KAGVTQTPRYLIKTRGQQVTLSCSPISGHRSVSWYQQTPGQGLQFLFEYFSETQRNKGNFPGRFSGRQFSNSRSEMNVSTLELGDSALYLCASSASGVGYEQYFGPGTRLTVT.